This entry is about one T cell receptor (beta chain). This clonotype has more than one count but fewer than ten. There is no known antigen for this receptor. No base-level quality is on record; no much larger clone is a single base apart. Library method: PCR. The sequencing machine was an Illumina HiSeq 2500. Molecular barcoding was employed in the preparation of TCR libraries, with unique molecular identifiers being used to normalize TCRbeta repertoire quantification. TCRdb reprocessing: public reads trimmed at Q25 with fastp, clones called with MiXCR, in-frame beta chains kept. Every CDR3 protein is listed once, alongside the most common genes and DNA of its rows. The table for this sample lists approximately 400,000 distinct CDR3 sequences; around 15% of them were counted only once. The ten largest make up just under 30% of the sample. What this sample's treatment or condition label stands for: allogeneic hematopoietic cell transplantation with graft depleted of TCRalphabeta T cells and CD19 B cells. The children who served as transplant recipients had been given grafts of TCRalphabeta/CD19-depleted allogeneic hematopoietic cells.

Inclusive of the bounding cysteine and phenylalanine, the CDR3 is 13 residues long. The only DNA kept is the CDR3, 39 bases in frame from the first base. The junction carries 12 bases between V and J, which are trimmed by 0 bases and 10 bases respectively. The germline V gene specifies MNHEY as CDR1 and SVGAGI as CDR2. This specimen comes from a study of T-cell reconstitution after alpha-beta-depleted transplantation in children (dated by TCRdb to the mid-2010s). Study-wide context: Using TCR repertoire profiling, the study followed T-cell immune reconstitution in a quantitative way in children after TCRalphabeta/CD19-depleted allogeneic hematopoietic cell transplantation. On the study overall, not on this receptor specifically: In some patients, high TCRbeta diversity at day 60 was attributed to recipient T cells and intrathymic progenitors that had survived conditioning. About two months after transplant, the apparently early recovery of alphabetaT-cell counts reportedly depended on just several hundred clones that had expanded rapidly and came from non-depleted graft cells. Over the following months the frequencies of hyperexpanded clones went down, and after one year T-cell counts and TCRbeta diversity were mostly credited to newly produced T cells.

The clonotype comes from a boy under two years old who had a stem cell transplant for Wiskott-Aldrich syndrome, so the T cells may come from the graft donor. The sample was PBMCs, mostly from graft donor cells, taken 360 days after TCRalphabeta/CD19-depleted stem cell transplant. The V and J genes are TRBV6-5 and TRBJ1-1, with the D gene call left open. The DNA reads TGTGCCAGCAGTTACTCAGGCAGGAGAGCAGCTTTCTTT. Protein translation: CASSYSGRRAAFF.